This entry lists 26 T cell receptor beta chains sequenced from one sample in a study of blood T cell repertoires in COVID-19. The protocol was immunoSEQ multiplex PCR, while the TCRdb copy is restricted to in-frame clones and leaves out a portion. The table lists more than 95,000 clones, more than 75% of them singletons. Source material: peripheral blood. Receptor source: a human donor in a cohort sampled during active COVID-19.

This clone was picked up a small number of times. Other DNA sequences from this sample encode an identical CDR3 as well. DNA for the CDR3: TGTGCCAGCAGCTTAGGACAGGGGACTAACTATGGCTACACCTTC. Translated, it gives CASSLGQGTNYGYTF. This chain uses TRBV5-6 with TRBJ1-2, with 9 bases that match TRBD1. J gave up 0 bases and V 2 bases, and 2 bases lay outside the gene matches. The CDR3 length is 15 residues. The germline V gene encodes CDR1 SGHDT and CDR2 YYEEEE.

This clone turned up a few times. The same CDR3 is also encoded by other DNA sequences in this sample. The chain recombines TRBV7-6 with TRBJ2-2; TRBD2 matches 7 bases. CDR3 length: 15 amino acids. Germline V lookup: CDR1 SGHVS, CDR2 FNYEAQ. Trimming took 3 bases from V and 1 from J; bases not matched to a gene: 2. This CDR3 is CASSLERGNTGELFF. The CDR3, as DNA: TGTGCCAGCAGCTTGGAGCGGGGGAACACCGGGGAGCTGTTTTTT.

This chain links TRBV14 with TRBJ2-7; a weak D match, TRBD1 (6 bases). V was cut by 5 bases and J by 0 bases, with 8 bases left in between. CDR3 length: 13 residues. The germline V gene encodes CDR1 SGHDN and CDR2 FVKESK. DNA for the CDR3: TGTGCCAGCAGCGACAGGAGCTCCTACGAGCAGTACTTC. Amino acids: CASSDRSSYEQYF. Complete variable domain (other parts from reference TRBV14 and TRBJ2-7): EAGVTQFPSHSVIEKGQTVTLRCDPISGHDNLYWYRRVMGKEIKFLLHFVKESKQDESGMPNNRFLAERTGGTYSTLKVQPAELEDSGVYFCASSDRSSYEQYFGPGTRLTVT.

Only a few counts were recorded for this clone. Other DNA variants within this sample encode the same CDR3. The chain uses TRBV28 and TRBJ2-4; D may be TRBD1 (5 bases). V was clipped by 3 bases and J by 3 bases, with 12 bases between them. CDR1 is MDHEN and CDR2 is SYDVKM in the germline V gene. The CDR3 length is 15 residues. CDR3 in amino acids: CASSFQGQGKNIQYF. The CDR3 nucleotides are TGTGCCAGCAGTTTTCAAGGACAAGGCAAAAACATTCAGTACTTC.

The chain combines TRBV5-4 with TRBJ1-4; the D gene is possibly TRBD1 (5 bases). V lost 0 bases and J 10 bases, leaving 16 bases between the germline ends. The CDR3 is made up of 15 amino acids. Germline V lookup: CDR1 SGHNT, CDR2 YYREEE (reference sequence). The CDR3 coding sequence is TGTGCCAGCAGCTTGGCTGGGGGGACTGGCGGAAAACTGTTTTTT. Residues: CASSLAGGTGGKLFF.

The chain couples TRBV6-5 to TRBJ1-5, with 8 bases identical to TRBD1. This CDR3 comprises 15 residues. CDR1 MNHEY and CDR2 SVGAGI come from the germline V gene. V shed 8 bases and J 0 bases; nucleotides not matched to a gene: 6. CDR3 coding DNA: TGTGCCAGCGGACAGGGACCCTATAGCAATCAGCCCCAGCATTTT. Protein product: CASGQGPYSNQPQHF.

The sample holds a few counts of this clone. V usage is TRBV28 and J usage is TRBJ1-1; 8 bases agree with TRBD1. Germline trimming cut 8 bases from V and 1 base from J; bases unmatched to any gene: 9. Germline V gene lookup returns CDR1 MDHEN and CDR2 SYDVKM. The CDR3 runs to 15 residues. CDR3 residues: CASRIRTGRNTEAFF. DNA of the CDR3: TGTGCCAGCCGTATCAGGACAGGGCGGAACACTGAAGCTTTCTTT.

This sequence joins TRBV5-1 and TRBJ2-4; possibly TRBD2 for D (6 bases). The V gene's germline CDR1 is SGHRS and CDR2 YFSETQ. Trimming pared 0 bases from V and 8 bases from J, leaving 12 bases between. There are 14 residues in the CDR3. DNA of the CDR3: TGCGCCAGCAGCTTGGAGCCAGGCGGGGACATTCAGTACTTC. This gives the protein CASSLEPGGDIQYF.

This clone was detected only once. The chain joins TRBV19 to TRBJ1-5; 7 nucleotides agree with TRBD1. The ends lost 6 bases at V and 4 bases at J; junction bases unmatched: 6. CDR1 and CDR2 (germline): LNHDA, SQIVND (reference sequence). The length of the CDR3 is 14 residues. The CDR3 DNA reads TGTGCCAGTAGATCCGGGACAGCTAATCAGCCCCAGCATTTT. Protein sequence: CASRSGTANQPQHF.

The rearrangement joins TRBV21-1 to TRBJ2-3; the D call of TRBD2 is as the table states it, not checked on the DNA. TRBV21-1 is labeled a pseudogene. The length of the CDR3 is 17 residues. The chain's CDR3 is CASSKVGLAGVRDTQYF. The DNA for the CDR3 is TGTGCCAGCAGCAAAGTCGGACTAGCGGGAGTTAGAGATACGCAGTATTTT.

The rearrangement links TRBV6-5 to TRBJ1-5; D unclear. Trimming left V 6 bases short and J 5 bases short, with 8 bases between. The germline V gene has CDR1 MNHEY and CDR2 SVGAGI. The CDR3 is 12 residues long. The CDR3 protein is CASSTADQPQHF. The CDR3 DNA sequence: TGTGCCAGCAGCACCGCGGATCAGCCCCAGCATTTT.

This chain connects TRBV4-2 to TRBJ1-5; a weak D match, TRBD1 (6 bases). The V end lost 3 bases, the J end lost 5 bases, and 17 bases lay between the germline ends. Germline CDR1 reads LGHNA; CDR2 reads YNFKEQ. The CDR3 is made up of 16 amino acids. In DNA, the CDR3 is TGTGCCAGCAGCCAGTTACCGGGACAAGGGGATCAGCCCCAGCATTTT. This codes for CASSQLPGQGDQPQHF.

For this clone: Distinct nucleotide sequences in the sample also encode this CDR3. The rearrangement joins TRBV18 to TRBJ2-1; tentative D call: TRBD2 (6 bases). The CDR3 contains 14 residues. Germline assignment: CDR1 KGHSH and CDR2 LQKENI. Trimming took off 6 bases at V and 2 bases at J, with 11 bases between the two ends. CDR3 sequence reads: CASSPTRTYNEQFF. DNA for the CDR3: TGTGCCAGCTCCCCGACTAGAACCTACAATGAGCAGTTCTTC.

This chain joins TRBV23-1 and TRBJ2-3; no firm D call. TRBV23-1 is classed as an ORF, of uncertain function. V was pared by 4 bases and J by 1 base, with 12 bases between. The CDR3 sequence is 15 residues long. This CDR3 is CASSLFWRCTDTQYF. CDR3 bases: TGCGCCAGCAGTCTTTTTTGGCGGTGCACAGATACGCAGTATTTT.

The V call is TRBV7-2, the J call TRBJ1-2, with D maybe TRBD1 (6 bases). The germline V gene encodes CDR1 SGHTA and CDR2 FQGNSA. Trimming left V 8 bases short and J 7 bases short, with 17 bases between. The CDR3 covers 13 residues. The DNA for the CDR3 is TGTGCCAGCGGATACAGGGATCCCCCTGGCTACACCTTC. Its translation is CASGYRDPPGYTF.

This sequence joins TRBV6-2 or TRBV6-3 and TRBJ2-3, with D perhaps matching TRBD1 (6 bases). The CDR3 consists of 12 residues. Germline assignment: CDR1 MNHEY and CDR2 SVGEGT. V dropped 5 bases and J dropped 8 bases, with 11 bases sitting between them. The CDR3 loop is CASSTGWTTQYF. CDR3 sequence (DNA): TGTGCCAGCAGTACAGGGTGGACTACGCAGTATTTT.

This chain connects TRBV27 to TRBJ1-5; no reliable D call. The CDR3 loop spans 16 amino acids. CDR1 is MNHEY, CDR2 SMNVEV, per germline (reference sequence). Deletions cut 1 base from V and 0 bases from J, with 10 bases between. The CDR3 nucleotides read TGTGCCAGCAGTTTATATGCGGCAAATAGCAATCAGCCCCAGCATTTT. As protein: CASSLYAANSNQPQHF.

This clone was recorded once. V and J are TRBV10-3 and TRBJ2-3, with 7 bases identical to TRBD2. CDR3 size: 17 residues. With 4 bases clipped from V and 0 bases from J, the junction kept 10 bases outside the gene matches. Germline V gives CDR1 ENHRY, CDR2 SYGVKD. CDR3 region: CAISARWGAGSTDTQYF. The CDR3, as DNA: TGTGCCATCAGTGCCAGGTGGGGAGCGGGGAGCACAGATACGCAGTATTTT.

This clone came up a few times. The chain links TRBV5-6 to TRBJ2-1, with TRBD2 matching 14 bases. Germline V gives CDR1 SGHDT, CDR2 YYEEEE. This CDR3 has 18 residues. Trimming at V came to 3 bases and at J to 3 bases, leaving 8 bases not matched to a gene. CDR3 in amino acids: CASSSDGLAGGGYNEQFF. For the CDR3, the DNA is TGTGCCAGCAGCTCCGACGGACTAGCGGGGGGCGGCTACAATGAGCAGTTCTTC.

The CDR3 here is CASSETGWDETQYF. The CDR3 DNA is TGTGCCAGCAGTGAGACAGGGTGGGACGAGACCCAGTACTTC. The chain joins TRBV27 to TRBJ2-5; TRBD1 aligns across 7 bases. Germline V gene sequence: CDR1 MNHEY, CDR2 SMNVEV (reference sequence). This CDR3 spans 14 amino acids. With V trimmed by 5 bases and J by 5 bases, 8 bases remained unmatched.

The V and J genes are TRBV4-2 and TRBJ2-7, with D unclear. Between the trimmed V and J ends, which lost 6 bases and 3 bases, there was a span of 12 bases. This CDR3 region has 13 residues. Germline assignment: CDR1 LGHNA and CDR2 YNFKEQ. CDR3 loop: CASSGSPGYEQYF. The CDR3 DNA sequence: TGTGCCAGCAGTGGTTCCCCCGGCTACGAGCAGTACTTC.

This chain connects TRBV6-6 to TRBJ1-5; possibly TRBD1 for D (5 bases). Germline V lookup: CDR1 MNHNY, CDR2 SVGAGI (reference sequence). The CDR3 consists of 16 residues. Trimming removed 5 bases from V and 2 bases from J, with 16 bases in between. CDR3 coding DNA: TGTGCCAGCAGTCCCTTCCTCGTCAGGGGCAATCAGCCCCAGCATTTT. Translating it yields CASSPFLVRGNQPQHF.

The V and J genes are TRBV18 and TRBJ1-1, with D perhaps matching TRBD1 (6 bases). This CDR3 comprises 14 residues. The germline V gene encodes CDR1 KGHSH and CDR2 LQKENI. V dropped 1 base and J dropped 7 bases, with 13 bases sitting between them. In DNA form, the CDR3 reads TGTGCCAGCTCACCACTACGACAGGTCATTGAAGCTTTCTTT. Translated: CASSPLRQVIEAFF.

V usage is TRBV24-1 and J usage is TRBJ2-2, with 8 bases matching TRBD1. The CDR3 sequence is 17 residues long. Unmatched junction bases numbered 6, after V lost 4 bases and J lost 0 bases. Germline V CDR1 and CDR2: KGHDR, SFDVKD. The CDR3 reads CATSDPGQGSNTGELFF. The CDR3 bases are TGTGCCACCAGTGACCCTGGACAGGGATCGAACACCGGGGAGCTGTTTTTT.

The V call is TRBV6-4, the J call TRBJ2-1; maybe TRBD1 (5 bases). This CDR3 has 13 residues. Trimming took 0 bases from V and 11 from J, leaving 11 bases between them. Germline assignment: CDR1 MRHNA and CDR2 SNTAGT. In DNA form, the CDR3 reads TGTGCCAGCAGTGACTCGTGGGGCTCAAAGCAGTTCTTC. Protein product: CASSDSWGSKQFF.

This chain uses TRBV7-6 with TRBJ2-7; a weak D match, TRBD1 (5 bases). The CDR3 covers 16 residues. Trimming shortened V by 2 bases and J by 3 bases, and 17 bases separated the two germline ends. From germline, CDR1 is SGHVS and CDR2 FNYEAQ. The CDR3 protein is CASSLLSSRENYEQYF. The DNA of the CDR3 is TGTGCCAGCAGCTTACTTAGTTCCAGGGAAAACTACGAGCAGTACTTC.